The 2 T cell receptor beta chains given below trace back to one sample, sequenced in a study of cytomegalovirus exposure and HLA in healthy donors. The PCR contained 60 Vbeta and 13 Jbeta primers. The assay was immunoSEQ multiplex PCR, and TCRdb's table has in-frame clones only and misses some. The sample yields 150,000 or so clones, roughly three quarters seen once. The sequencing sample was made of PBMCs. The origin of the receptors is a woman between 40 and 50 years old in good health and CMV-seropositive.

The chain links TRBV9 to TRBJ2-1, with 14 bases lining up with TRBD2. The CDR3 consists of 19 residues. Looked up from germline, CDR1 is SGDLS and CDR2 is YYNGEE. The V and J ends lost 4 bases and 5 bases, in that order; junction bases with no gene match: 14. In DNA form, the CDR3 reads TGTGCCAGCAGCCGCGCCACTCCGGGACTAGCGGGGGACAACAATGAGCAGTTCTTC. Protein sequence: CASSRATPGLAGDNNEQFF.

This rearrangement joins TRBV10-3 to TRBJ2-1; D uncertain. V lost 6 bases and J lost 0, with 15 bases in between. Germline CDR1 reads ENHRY; CDR2 reads SYGVKD. There are 16 residues in the CDR3. For the CDR3, the DNA is TGTGCCATCAGCGCGACCTTCGGCGGCTCCTACAATGAGCAGTTCTTC. This codes for CAISATFGGSYNEQFF.